The sequence of this TCR beta chain was determined in a study of T cells in Graves' hyperthyroidism and ophthalmopathy. Points from the study as a whole: From stable hyperthyroidism, ophthalmopathy was separated by a 13 V-J model. Most thyroid clonotypes expanded above 0.001 appeared in blood too.

Amplification yielded TCR beta CDR3 regions, with RNA transcripts as the source. Primed by the HTBI set, a first-round RT-PCR was run on the TCR CDR3. Using its own MiXCR run on the multiplex PCR reads, TCRdb lists one record per CDR3 protein. The sample carries almost 500,000 distinct CDR3 sequences, roughly 22% recorded once. V lost 3 bases, J lost 5 bases, and 11 bases lay in between. This CDR3 has 13 residues. Germline assignment: CDR1 LNHDA and CDR2 SQIVND (reference sequence). Out of more than 8 ml of fresh peripheral blood came the PBMCs. Remarks on this clonotype: Its antigen remains unidentified.

The source material was blood. This chain connects TRBV19 to TRBJ2-7, with TRBD1 as a possible D gene (6 bases). The clonotype originates from a woman in her 70s with Graves' ophthalmopathy. The CDR3 sequence: CASSIPGVHEQYF. DNA of the CDR3: TGTGCCAGTAGTATCCCAGGGGTCCACGAGCAGTACTTC.